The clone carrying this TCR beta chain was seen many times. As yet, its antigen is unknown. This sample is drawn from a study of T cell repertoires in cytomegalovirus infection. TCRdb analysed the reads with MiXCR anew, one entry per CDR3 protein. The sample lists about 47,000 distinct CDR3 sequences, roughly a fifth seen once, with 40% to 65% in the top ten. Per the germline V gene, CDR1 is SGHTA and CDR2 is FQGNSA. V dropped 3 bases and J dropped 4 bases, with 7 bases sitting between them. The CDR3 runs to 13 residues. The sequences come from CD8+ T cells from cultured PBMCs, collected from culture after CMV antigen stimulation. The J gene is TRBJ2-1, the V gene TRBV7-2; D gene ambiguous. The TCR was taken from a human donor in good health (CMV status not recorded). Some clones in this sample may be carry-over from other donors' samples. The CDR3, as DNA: TGTGCCAGCAGCTTTTACAGTTACAATGAGCAGTTCTTC. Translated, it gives CASSFYSYNEQFF.